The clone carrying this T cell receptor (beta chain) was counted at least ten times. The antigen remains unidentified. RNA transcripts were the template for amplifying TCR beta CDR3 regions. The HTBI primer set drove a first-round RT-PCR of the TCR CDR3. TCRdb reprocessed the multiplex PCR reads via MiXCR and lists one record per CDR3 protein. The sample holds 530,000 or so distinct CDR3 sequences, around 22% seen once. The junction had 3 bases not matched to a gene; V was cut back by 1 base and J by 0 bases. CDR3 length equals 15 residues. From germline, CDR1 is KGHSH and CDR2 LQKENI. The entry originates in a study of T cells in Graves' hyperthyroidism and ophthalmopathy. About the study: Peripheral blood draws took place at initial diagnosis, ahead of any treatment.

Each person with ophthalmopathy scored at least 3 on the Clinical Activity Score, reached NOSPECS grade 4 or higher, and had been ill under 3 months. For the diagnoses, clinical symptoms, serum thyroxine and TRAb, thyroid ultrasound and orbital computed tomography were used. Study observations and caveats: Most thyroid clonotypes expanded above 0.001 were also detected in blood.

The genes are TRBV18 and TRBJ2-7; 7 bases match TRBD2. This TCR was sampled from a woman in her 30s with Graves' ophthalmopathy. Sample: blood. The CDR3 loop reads CASSPRRLASYEQYF. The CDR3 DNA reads TGTGCCAGCTCACCACGAAGACTAGCCTCCTACGAGCAGTACTTC.